The next 24 T cell receptor beta chains were all read from a single sample in a study of CD4+ T cells in melanoma. TCRdb's copy holds only in-frame clones and misses some; the assay was immunoSEQ multiplex PCR. The sample holds over 10,000 clones; roughly 80% are singletons and the top ten take approximately 16%. Sequencing input: cells from a culture (not recorded whether cultured in vitro). The receptors derive from a human donor with melanoma.

The chain employs TRBV4-1 and TRBJ1-5; 7 bases fit TRBD1. The germline V gene has CDR1 MGHRA and CDR2 YSYEKL. The CDR3 sequence is 15 residues long. J was trimmed by 7 bases and V by 2 bases; bases with no gene match: 8. The CDR3 protein is CASSQRQGPGQPQHF. In DNA, the CDR3 is TGCGCCAGCAGCCAAAGACAGGGACCGGGACAGCCCCAGCATTTT.

The chain has TRBV7-9 and TRBJ2-5; 15 nucleotides line up with TRBD2. The germline gives CDR1 SEHNR, CDR2 FQNEAQ (reference sequence). With 4 bases clipped from V and 4 bases from J, the junction kept 10 bases outside the gene matches. The CDR3 spans 18 residues. In nucleotides, the CDR3 is TGTGCCAGCAGCTGGGGACTAGCGGGGGGCCTCGGGGGAGAGACCCAGTACTTC. It is translated as CASSWGLAGGLGGETQYF.

The chain combines TRBV5-1 with TRBJ2-5, with unresolved D. With 5 bases removed from V and 1 base from J, the gap between germline ends came to 9 bases. CDR3 size: 13 residues. Germline CDR1 is SGHRS and CDR2 is YFSETQ. CDR3: CASRMEPQETQYF. The DNA for the CDR3 is TGCGCCAGCAGGATGGAGCCCCAAGAGACCCAGTACTTC. Full variable domain (remainder filled in from reference TRBV5-1 and TRBJ2-5): KAGVTQTPRYLIKTRGQQVTLSCSPISGHRSVSWYQQTPGQGLQFLFEYFSETQRNKGNFPGRFSGRQFSNSRSEMNVSTLELGDSALYLCASRMEPQETQYFGPGTRLLVL.

The chain carries TRBV10-1 and TRBJ2-2, with 7 bases aligning to TRBD1. V lost 4 bases to trimming and J lost 4 bases; unmatched junction nucleotides: 6. Germline values: CDR1 WNHNN, CDR2 SYGVQD (reference sequence). The CDR3 extends over 15 amino acids. The CDR3 DNA follows: TGCGCCAGCAGTGCACGGCAGGGGGTCACCGGGGAGCTGTTTTTT. It encodes CASSARQGVTGELFF.

This chain uses TRBV6-1 with TRBJ1-1; maybe TRBD1 (5 bases). V gave up 8 bases and J gave up 0 bases, with 16 bases separating them. The CDR3 has 15 residues. In germline, CDR1 is MNHNS, CDR2 SASEGT. As DNA, the CDR3 is TGTGCCAGCCACGCCCTCAGGGAACTGAACACTGAAGCTTTCTTT. This sequence encodes CASHALRELNTEAFF.

This chain joins TRBV5-1 and TRBJ2-3; 12 bases map to TRBD2. CDR3 size: 16 residues. The germline CDR1 and CDR2 sequences are SGHRS and YFSETQ. The J segment lost 1 base and the V segment lost 3 bases, leaving 3 bases of the junction unmatched. The CDR3 region has the DNA TGCGCCAGCAGCTCGACTAGCGGGGGAGGCACAGATACGCAGTATTTT. As protein: CASSSTSGGGTDTQYF.

The rearrangement joins TRBV4-1 to TRBJ1-5; D gene uncertain. Germline lookup yields CDR1 MGHRA and CDR2 YSYEKL. Deletions cut 5 bases from V and 0 bases from J, with 8 bases between. The CDR3 has 14 amino acids. The CDR3 nucleotides are TGCGCCAGCAGCGCGGGGAATAGCAATCAGCCCCAGCATTTT. Translated: CASSAGNSNQPQHF.

The chain uses TRBV10-2 and TRBJ1-1, with a weak D call TRBD1 (5 bases). Germline CDR1 and CDR2: WSHSY and SAAADI. Trimming shortened V by 7 bases and J by 5 bases, and 14 bases separated the two germline ends. The CDR3 length is 13 residues. CDR3 region: CASTFVGGTEAFF. Written as DNA, the CDR3 is TGCGCCAGCACGTTTGTTGGGGGGACTGAAGCTTTCTTT.

V and J are TRBV29-1 and TRBJ1-1, with 8 positions matching TRBD1. The V gene end was trimmed by 7 bases and the J gene end by 1 base; junction bases not matched to a gene: 2. Germline V gives CDR1 SQVTM, CDR2 ANQGSEA. The CDR3 is 12 residues long. This CDR3 is CSAGGWNTEAFF. DNA for the CDR3: TGCAGCGCAGGGGGCTGGAACACTGAAGCTTTCTTT.

This chain connects TRBV6-5 to TRBJ1-1; tentatively, D is TRBD1 (6 bases). Germline CDR1 reads MNHEY; CDR2 reads SVGAGI. The CDR3 length is 13 residues. Between the trimmed V and J ends, which lost 0 bases and 10 bases, there was a span of 12 bases. The CDR3 DNA reads as TGTGCCAGCAGTTACTCTAGGGGGTCCGGAGCTTTCTTT. Its translation is CASSYSRGSGAFF.

The CDR3 region has the DNA TGCGCCAGCAGCTCACAGGGTTCCGGGGAGCTGTTTTTT. Amino acid sequence: CASSSQGSGELFF. The V call is TRBV5-1, the J call TRBJ2-2, with D perhaps matching TRBD1 (6 bases). The germline V gene encodes CDR1 SGHRS and CDR2 YFSETQ. This CDR3 region has 13 residues. V was trimmed by 3 bases and J by 6 bases, leaving 9 bases between them.

The V call is TRBV2, the J call TRBJ1-1; TRBD1 is a possible D gene (6 bases). The CDR3 runs to 11 residues. Germline V lookup: CDR1 SNHLY, CDR2 FYNNEI. Trimming removed 6 bases at V and 8 bases at J, with 10 bases between. In nucleotides, the CDR3 is TGTGCCAGCAGGCTGACAGGCGAAGCTTTCTTT. As protein: CASRLTGEAFF.

The V call is TRBV5-1, the J call TRBJ1-1, with a possible D match to TRBD1 (5 bases). There are 12 residues in the CDR3. V was shortened by 4 bases and J by 4 bases, with 8 bases between the two germline ends. Germline CDR1 reads SGHRS; CDR2 reads YFSETQ. CDR3 sequence: CASSGGGTEAFF. The CDR3 DNA is TGCGCCAGCAGCGGGGGAGGCACTGAAGCTTTCTTT.

The V and J genes are TRBV9 and TRBJ1-1; D is uncertain. This CDR3 is built from 15 residues. V was pared by 0 bases and J by 3 bases, with 12 bases between. Germline assignment: CDR1 SGDLS and CDR2 YYNGEE. CDR3: CASSVAGQLDTEAFF. The CDR3 DNA sequence: TGTGCCAGCAGCGTAGCCGGGCAGCTAGACACTGAAGCTTTCTTT.

This chain joins TRBV7-2 and TRBJ2-5; no clear D. CDR3 length: 12 residues. The germline V gene encodes CDR1 SGHTA and CDR2 FQGNSA. The germline V and J ends were trimmed by 2 bases and 5 bases, with 6 bases remaining between them. As DNA, the CDR3 is TGTGCCAGCAGCTTAATTACGGAGACCCAGTACTTC. Amino acids: CASSLITETQYF. The full variable domain, its missing parts supplied by reference TRBV7-2 and TRBJ2-5, is GAGVSQSPSNKVTEKGKDVELRCDPISGHTALYWYRQSLGQGLEFLIYFQGNSAPDKSGLPSDRFSAERTGGSVSTLTIQRTQQEDSAVYLCASSLITETQYFGPGTRLLVL.

The CDR3: CASSFSQGFLHF. The CDR3, as DNA: TGTGCCAGCAGCTTCTCACAGGGTTTCCTCCACTTT. J is TRBJ1-6 and V is TRBV7-2; D is perhaps TRBD1 (6 bases). Germline V gene lookup returns CDR1 SGHTA and CDR2 FQGNSA. This CDR3 region has 12 residues. The V gene lost 3 bases and the J gene lost 15 bases, with 12 bases spanning the gap.

The V call is TRBV7-9, the J call TRBJ2-5, with TRBD2 matching 10 bases. CDR1 is SEHNR, CDR2 FQNEAQ, per germline (reference sequence). V dropped 2 bases and J dropped 4; count of bases not matched to a gene: 4. The CDR3 length is 15 residues. CDR3 coding DNA: TGTGCCAGCAGCTTAAGTAGCGGGGGGATAGAGACCCAGTACTTC. Encoded protein: CASSLSSGGIETQYF.

The chain uses TRBV6-5 and TRBJ1-5, with D unresolved. This CDR3 has 14 residues. Trimming pared 6 bases from V and 7 bases from J, leaving 16 bases between. Germline V gene sequence: CDR1 MNHEY, CDR2 SVGAGI. The chain's CDR3 is CASSRFFGGQPQHF. Written as DNA, the CDR3 is TGTGCCAGCAGCCGATTCTTCGGTGGACAGCCCCAGCATTTT.

V gene TRBV6-1 combines with J gene TRBJ2-7, with TRBD1 matching 7 bases. Germline values: CDR1 MNHNS, CDR2 SASEGT. Trimming cost V 8 bases and J 2 bases; bases outside gene matches: 6. The CDR3 is 13 amino acids. The CDR3 spells CASVLGGTYEQYF. The CDR3 DNA follows: TGTGCCAGCGTCTTAGGGGGCACCTACGAGCAGTACTTC.

The chain carries TRBV5-6 and TRBJ2-7, with 7 bases lining up with TRBD1. CDR1 is SGHDT, CDR2 YYEEEE, per germline. The CDR3 is made up of 16 amino acids. Trimming removed 0 bases from V and 2 bases from J; junction bases left unmatched: 8. CDR3 DNA sequence: TGTGCCAGCAGCTTGGGAGGCCCAGGGGGTACCTACGAGCAGTACTTC. Protein sequence: CASSLGGPGGTYEQYF.

This chain joins TRBV2 and TRBJ2-1; D is possibly TRBD2 (7 bases). The CDR3 length is 15 residues. V lost 8 bases and J lost 7, with 21 bases in between. Looked up from germline, CDR1 is SNHLY and CDR2 is FYNNEI. CDR3 in DNA: TGTGCCAGCGGGTTAGGGGGGGCGGCCGGGAATGAGCAGTTCTTC. Encoded protein: CASGLGGAAGNEQFF.

V usage is TRBV7-8 and J usage is TRBJ1-2; D call uncertain. Germline V CDR1 and CDR2: SGHVS, FQNEAQ. The CDR3 length is 14 residues. Trimming left V 0 bases short and J 3 bases short, with 8 bases between. This CDR3 reads CASSLALTDYGYTF. For the CDR3, the DNA is TGTGCCAGCAGCTTAGCACTTACGGACTATGGCTACACCTTC.

The chain uses TRBV6-1 and TRBJ2-3; D remains ambiguous. The V gene lost 6 bases and the J gene lost 6 bases, with 13 bases spanning the gap. The CDR3 contains 13 residues. CDR1 is MNHNS and CDR2 is SASEGT in the germline V gene. This CDR3 is CASRRTNLDTQYF. DNA of the CDR3: TGTGCCAGCAGACGGACCAACTTGGATACGCAGTATTTT.

This clone has just a few counts. The chain joins TRBV9 to TRBJ2-5; 10 bases map to TRBD2. V shed 5 bases and J 5 bases; nucleotides not matched to a gene: 9. The CDR3 extends over 15 amino acids. CDR1 SGDLS and CDR2 YYNGEE come from the germline V gene. This CDR3 reads CASSPTSGARETQYF. The CDR3 nucleotides are TGTGCCAGCAGTCCAACTAGCGGGGCTAGGGAGACCCAGTACTTC.